One sample yielded the 8 T cell receptor beta chains listed below, sequenced in a study of naive and memory T cell subsets. Ligated cDNA underwent four rounds of PCR with nested alpha and beta constant region primers and SP2. MiXCR was run by TCRdb on the 5' RACE reads, yielding one entry per CDR3 protein. The table records 55,000 to 70,000 distinct CDR3 sequences, approximately 7.2% of them present only once. A UMI-containing oligonucleotide was joined by 3' ligation to the TCR cDNA template. The receptors here all came from a male donor in good health.

The chain combines TRBV20-1 with TRBJ1-2; 10 bases are a match to TRBD1. Germline assignment: CDR1 DFQATT and CDR2 SNEGSKA (reference sequence). The CDR3 totals 16 residues. V shed 6 bases and J 2 bases; nucleotides not matched to a gene: 12. The CDR3 DNA is TGCAGTGCCACATGGGACAGGGGTCCAATAAACTATGGCTACACCTTC. Amino acids: CSATWDRGPINYGYTF.

This clonotype is medium-sized. The genes are TRBV3-1 and TRBJ2-1; D unclear. The V gene's germline CDR1 is LGHDT and CDR2 YNNKEL (reference sequence). This CDR3 comprises 13 residues. V gave up 4 bases and J gave up 12 bases, with 16 bases separating them. The CDR3: CASSPLGGSGQFF. The CDR3 DNA is TGTGCCAGCAGCCCCTTAGGTGGGTCTGGGCAGTTCTTC.

This clonotype was observed a handful of times. The rearrangement uses TRBV2 and TRBJ2-2; D not resolved. Trimming took 4 bases from V and 3 from J, leaving 9 bases between them. Germline-derived CDR1 and CDR2 are SNHLY and FYNNEI. CDR3 size: 14 residues. DNA for the CDR3: TGTGCCAGCAGTGCGAATGGTTACACCGGGGAGCTGTTTTTT. This gives the protein CASSANGYTGELFF.

This clonotype was counted only a few times. The chain joins TRBV7-9 to TRBJ2-1; D not certain. The CDR3 contains 14 residues. Deletions cut 5 bases from V and 4 bases from J, with 12 bases between. Germline CDR1 is SEHNR and CDR2 is FQNEAQ (reference sequence). As DNA, the CDR3 is TGTGCCAGCAGCCCCGGGCCAAAATACAATGAGCAGTTCTTC. Its translation: CASSPGPKYNEQFF.

This clonotype was observed at least ten times. V gene TRBV25-1 combines with J gene TRBJ2-5; the D gene is possibly TRBD1 (5 bases). CDR1 is MGHDK, CDR2 SYGVNS, per germline. The CDR3 totals 13 residues. The V end was cut by 5 bases, the J end by 5 bases, with 12 bases between. In DNA form, the CDR3 reads TGTGCCAGCAGTCAGGGATTGGGGGAGACCCAGTACTTC. Translated: CASSQGLGETQYF.

The chain combines TRBV20-1 with TRBJ2-1; 9 nucleotides match TRBD2. CDR3 size: 15 residues. V dropped 3 bases and J dropped 7; count of bases not matched to a gene: 10. Looked up from germline, CDR1 is DFQATT and CDR2 is SNEGSKA (reference sequence). The CDR3 DNA reads as TGCAGTGCTAGTTCTGCGGGAGGGCCCCCGAATGAGCAGTTCTTC. It yields the protein CSASSAGGPPNEQFF.

This clonotype was observed many times. The chain uses TRBV6-5 and TRBJ1-1, with TRBD1 as a possible D gene (6 bases). The CDR3 loop spans 15 amino acids. From germline, CDR1 is MNHEY and CDR2 SVGAGI. The V end was cut by 6 bases, the J end by 5 bases, with 19 bases between. The CDR3 region is CASSPQAGAITEAFF. In DNA, the CDR3 is TGTGCCAGCAGCCCCCAGGCGGGGGCGATAACTGAAGCTTTCTTT.

This clonotype has at least ten counts. This rearrangement joins TRBV7-9 to TRBJ1-1, with D possibly TRBD1 on 5 matching bases. The CDR3 extends over 17 amino acids. Looked up from germline, CDR1 is SEHNR and CDR2 is FQNEAQ (reference sequence). Trimming took off 1 base at V and 3 bases at J, with 18 bases between the two ends. CDR3 sequence (DNA): TGTGCCAGCAGCTTAGGTGCTAGGAGCTCGGGGGACACTGAAGCTTTCTTT. This encodes CASSLGARSSGDTEAFF.